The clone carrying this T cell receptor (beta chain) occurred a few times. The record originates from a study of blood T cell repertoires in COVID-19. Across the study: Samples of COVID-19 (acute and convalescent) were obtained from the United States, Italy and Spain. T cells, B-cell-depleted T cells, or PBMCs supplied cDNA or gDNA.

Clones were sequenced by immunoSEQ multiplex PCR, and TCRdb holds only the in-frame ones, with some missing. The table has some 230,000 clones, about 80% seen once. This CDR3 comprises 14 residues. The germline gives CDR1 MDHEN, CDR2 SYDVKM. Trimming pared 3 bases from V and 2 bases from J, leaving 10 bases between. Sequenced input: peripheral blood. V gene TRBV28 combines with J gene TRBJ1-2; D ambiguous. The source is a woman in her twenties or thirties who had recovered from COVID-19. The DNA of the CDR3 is TGTGCCAGCAGTTTGGGCAATAGGAACTATGGCTACACCTTC. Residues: CASSLGNRNYGYTF.